The rows below give T cell receptor beta chains drawn from one sample of a study of T-cell reconstitution after alpha-beta-depleted transplantation in children. Each CDR3 protein is one row after TCRdb ran MiXCR on the PCR reads. The sample records about 590,000 distinct CDR3 sequences, 10% to 15% being singletons. Source: PBMCs, mostly from graft donor cells, taken 360 days after TCRalphabeta/CD19-depleted stem cell transplant. These receptors came from a male patient younger than 18 who had a stem cell transplant for acute myeloid leukemia, so the T cells may come from the graft donor. The conserved cysteine and the conserved F or W are not part of the CDR3 here. Each record gives: J gene, V gene, CDR3 protein.

TRBJ2-3,TRBV7-8,ASSPPGPDTQY
TRBJ2-7,TRBV18,ASSPLVSLVSYEQY
TRBJ2-3,TRBV6-2/TRBV6-3,ASSYSQLGQGTTSTQY
TRBJ2-7,TRBV28,ASSRYSYEQY
TRBJ2-7,TRBV19,ASSINGQAYEQY
TRBJ2-5,TRBV3-1,ASSQRSGLAGGRAQY
TRBJ2-1,TRBV6-2/TRBV6-3,ASSTPGREEYNEQF
TRBJ2-3,TRBV4-2,ASSPWTGGVTDTQY
TRBJ2-7,TRBV28,ASSFKVPGPEQY
TRBJ2-2,TRBV4-2,ASSQDHLASLLTSTGELF
TRBJ2-1,TRBV12-3/TRBV12-4,ASSFNGGQYNEQF
TRBJ2-5,TRBV4-2,ASSQDWGLEQETQY
TRBJ2-1,TRBV18,ASSPRVTGSDNEQF
TRBJ2-7,TRBV5-1,ASSRRGGPSYEQY
TRBJ2-7,TRBV5-6,ASSLWRGYEQY
TRBJ2-1,TRBV24-1,ATSEKRATTYNEQF
TRBJ2-2,TRBV9,ASSPVLRTVTTGELF
TRBJ1-2,TRBV20-1,SARALGGDYGYT
TRBJ2-3,TRBV12-3/TRBV12-4,ASSWTSGPTDTQY
TRBJ2-7,TRBV9,ASSLGTLTYEQY
TRBJ2-7,TRBV29-1,SVEDRAGASYEQY
TRBJ2-7,TRBV4-3,ASSQDTMSSYEQY
TRBJ2-3,TRBV5-5,ASITLLAGGAPDTQY
TRBJ2-1,TRBV24-1,ATSDLGLAGSSYNEQF
TRBJ1-2,TRBV9,ASSSHGTGLEGYT
TRBJ2-1,TRBV9,ASSLILAGGSNEQF
TRBJ2-7,TRBV28,ASSLTGLLYEQY
TRBJ2-1,TRBV30,AWEPAGEQF
TRBJ1-1,TRBV11-3,AGRRIKQGLSEAF
TRBJ2-7,TRBV11-2,ASSLGVAGLYEQY
TRBJ2-7,TRBV11-2,ASSSGRLGTYEQY
TRBJ2-7,TRBV29-1,SVGQFYEQY
TRBJ1-5,TRBV12-3/TRBV12-4,ASSPRDSGQPQH
TRBJ2-7,TRBV2,ASSEEGLYEQY
TRBJ2-3,TRBV19,ASSMRLHHTDTQY
TRBJ2-5,TRBV7-3,ASSIAETQY
TRBJ2-3,TRBV5-4,ASSSPQADTQY
TRBJ2-1,TRBV20-1,SARLRGRVNERF
TRBJ1-2,TRBV7-2,ASSLASWGYGYT
TRBJ1-1,TRBV18,ASSPLRPSGPNNTEAF
TRBJ2-1,TRBV20-1,SATQTSGRLNEQF
TRBJ2-3,TRBV10-3,AISESGDTQY
TRBJ2-7,TRBV28,ASSRTSSEQY
TRBJ2-1,TRBV5-6,ASSFLSTGAENEQF
TRBJ2-5,TRBV28,ASSDIGHPQETQY
TRBJ1-1,TRBV7-9,ASSPHFEAF
TRBJ1-4,TRBV25-1,ASSEWRGQINEKLF
TRBJ2-3,TRBV10-3,AIRRSEEDTQY
TRBJ2-5,TRBV11-2,ASSRPTGASETQY
TRBJ2-2,TRBV4-3,ASSQVWVRTSGSTGELF
TRBJ2-7,TRBV10-3,AISNLAGSYEQY
TRBJ2-5,TRBV5-6,ASSLALEGAQETQY
TRBJ2-5,TRBV4-3,ASSQEGIAGEETQY
TRBJ2-7,TRBV28,ASSFLAVMTGSYEQY
TRBJ2-3,TRBV10-2,ASLDRGLRLAGTQY
TRBJ1-2,TRBV15,ATSPRWTRGDYGYT
TRBJ2-7,TRBV9,ASSASRDRTKEQY